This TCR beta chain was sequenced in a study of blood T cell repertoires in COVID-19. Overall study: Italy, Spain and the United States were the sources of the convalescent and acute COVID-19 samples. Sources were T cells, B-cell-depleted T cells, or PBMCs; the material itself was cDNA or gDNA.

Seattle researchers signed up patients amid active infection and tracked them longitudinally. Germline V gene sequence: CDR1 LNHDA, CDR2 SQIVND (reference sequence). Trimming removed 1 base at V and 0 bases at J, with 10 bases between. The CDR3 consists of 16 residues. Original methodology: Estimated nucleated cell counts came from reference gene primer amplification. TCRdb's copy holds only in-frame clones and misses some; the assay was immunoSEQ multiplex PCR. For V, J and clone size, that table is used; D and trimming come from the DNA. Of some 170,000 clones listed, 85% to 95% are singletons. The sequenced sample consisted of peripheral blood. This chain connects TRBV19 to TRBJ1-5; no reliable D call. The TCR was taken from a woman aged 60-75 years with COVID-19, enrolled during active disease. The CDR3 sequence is CASSIGQRYSNQPQHF. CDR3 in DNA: TGTGCCAGTAGTATAGGCCAGCGTTATAGCAATCAGCCCCAGCATTTT.